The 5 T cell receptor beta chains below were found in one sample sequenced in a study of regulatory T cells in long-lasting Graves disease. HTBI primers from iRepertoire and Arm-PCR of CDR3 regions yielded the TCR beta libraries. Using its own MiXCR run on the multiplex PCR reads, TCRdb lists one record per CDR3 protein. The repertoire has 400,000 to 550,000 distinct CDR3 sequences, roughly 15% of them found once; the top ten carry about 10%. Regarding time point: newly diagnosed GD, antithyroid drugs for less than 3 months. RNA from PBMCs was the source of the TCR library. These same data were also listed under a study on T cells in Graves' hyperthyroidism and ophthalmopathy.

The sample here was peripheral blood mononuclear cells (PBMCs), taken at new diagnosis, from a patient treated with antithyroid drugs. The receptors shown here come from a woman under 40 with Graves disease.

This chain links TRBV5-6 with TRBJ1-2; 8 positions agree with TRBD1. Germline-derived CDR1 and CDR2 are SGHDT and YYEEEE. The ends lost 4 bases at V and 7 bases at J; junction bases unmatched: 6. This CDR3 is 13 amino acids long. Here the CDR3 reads CASSDRQGFGYTF. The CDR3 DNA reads TGTGCCAGCAGCGACAGACAGGGGTTTGGCTACACCTTC.

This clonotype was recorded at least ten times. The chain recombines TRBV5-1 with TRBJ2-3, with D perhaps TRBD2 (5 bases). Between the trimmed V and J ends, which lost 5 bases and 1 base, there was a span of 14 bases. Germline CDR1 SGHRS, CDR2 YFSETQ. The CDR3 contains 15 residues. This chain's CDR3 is CASRADEGGTDTQYF. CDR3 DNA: TGCGCCAGCAGGGCGGACGAGGGAGGCACAGATACGCAGTATTTT.

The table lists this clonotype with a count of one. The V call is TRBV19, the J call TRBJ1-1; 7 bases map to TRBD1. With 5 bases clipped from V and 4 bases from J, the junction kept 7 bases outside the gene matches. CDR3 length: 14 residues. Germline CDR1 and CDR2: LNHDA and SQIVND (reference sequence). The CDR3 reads CASSFQGGFTEAFF. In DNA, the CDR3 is TGTGCCAGTAGTTTCCAGGGGGGCTTCACTGAAGCTTTCTTT.

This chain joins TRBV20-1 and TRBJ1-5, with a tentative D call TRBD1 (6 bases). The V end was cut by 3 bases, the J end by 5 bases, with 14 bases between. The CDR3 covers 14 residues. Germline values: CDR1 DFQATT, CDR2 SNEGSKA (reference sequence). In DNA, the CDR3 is TGCAGTGCTAGGGCGGGGGCACTTTATCAGCCCCAGCATTTT. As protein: CSARAGALYQPQHF.

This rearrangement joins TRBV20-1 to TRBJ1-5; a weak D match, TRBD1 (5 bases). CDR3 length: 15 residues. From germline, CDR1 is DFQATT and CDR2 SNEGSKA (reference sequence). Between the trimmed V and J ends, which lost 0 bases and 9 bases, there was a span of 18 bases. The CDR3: CSARDPRGRYGPQHF. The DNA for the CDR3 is TGCAGTGCTAGAGACCCTAGGGGCAGATACGGGCCCCAGCATTTT.